This entry describes one T cell receptor (beta chain). The sample is drawn from a study of control samples from healthy donors and cancer patients. The CDR3 totals 15 residues. With 5 bases removed from V and 7 bases from J, the gap between germline ends came to 17 bases. The germline gives CDR1 MNHEY, CDR2 SVGEGT. Generated by immunoSEQ multiplex PCR, the TCRdb table keeps only in-frame clones and is missing some. The sample comprises about 170,000 clones, approximately 92% of which are singletons, and over 4% rests with the top ten. Material: blood. The V gene is TRBV6-2 or TRBV6-3, the J gene TRBJ1-4, with TRBD1 as a possible D gene (5 bases). This TCR derives from a woman aged 55-75 years in good health. The CDR3 loop reads CASSTRDGESEKLFF. The CDR3 DNA follows: TGTGCCAGCAGTACGAGGGACGGTGAAAGTGAAAAACTGTTTTTT.